A selection of T cell receptor beta chains follows, all from one sample in a study of CD8 T cells in ankylosing spondylitis. TCRdb recomputed calls from the 5' RACE reads with MiXCR, one row per CDR3 protein. The top ten clones hold 4% to 5.5% of a sample with 200,000 to 250,000 distinct CDR3 sequences, roughly a third of them seen once. The sequenced sample was blood, either unsorted or a sorted T cell fraction (not recorded which). The origin of the receptors is a male donor with ankylosing spondylitis or in good health (not recorded which). Both conserved end residues are part of each CDR3. A D gene is named only where the DNA matches it firmly. The listing skips clone size in some rows; elsewhere it reads once, few, many or a size class.

j_call | clone_size | v_call | d_call | cdr3_aa | cdr3_nt
TRBJ1-2 | NA | TRBV20-1 | NA | CSARDRRENYGYTF | TGCAGTGCTAGAGATCGTCGGGAGAACTATGGCTACACCTTC
TRBJ1-5 | few | TRBV6-5 | NA | CASSSLRASNQPQHF | TGTGCCAGCAGTTCCCTTCGGGCCTCTAATCAGCCCCAGCATTTT
TRBJ2-5 | NA | TRBV10-3 | NA | CAISGEVHQETQYF | TGTGCCATCTCCGGGGAAGTCCACCAAGAGACCCAGTACTTC
TRBJ1-2 | many | TRBV6-1 | NA | CASSPDRTYGYTF | TGTGCCAGCAGTCCCGACAGGACGTATGGCTACACCTTC
TRBJ2-7 | NA | TRBV6-6 | NA | CASSYARRGEQYF | TGTGCCAGCAGTTATGCCCGGCGAGGCGAGCAGTACTTC
TRBJ1-1 | NA | TRBV29-1 | TRBD1 | CSVLKGTGNTEAFF | TGCAGCGTTCTCAAAGGGACAGGGAACACTGAAGCTTTCTTT
TRBJ1-2 | NA | TRBV20-1 | NA | CSARDRSIDGYTF | TGCAGTGCTAGAGACCGGTCAATCGATGGCTACACCTTC
TRBJ1-4 | few | TRBV20-1 | NA | CSARDWHGGREKLFF | TGCAGTGCTAGAGATTGGCACGGGGGTCGGGAAAAACTGTTTTTT
TRBJ2-3 | once | TRBV11-2 | NA | CASSLDPADTQYF | TGTGCCAGCAGCTTAGATCCGGCAGATACGCAGTATTTT
TRBJ2-2 | NA | TRBV18 | NA | CASSHAPVNTGELFF | TGTGCCAGCTCACACGCCCCCGTGAACACCGGGGAGCTGTTTTTT
TRBJ2-3 | few | TRBV20-1 | NA | CSAIWGGATDTQYF | TGCAGTGCCATCTGGGGGGGGGCCACAGATACGCAGTATTTT
TRBJ2-2 | NA | TRBV10-3 | NA | CAISLRPAGELFF | TGTGCCATCAGTCTTCGGCCCGCCGGGGAGCTGTTTTTT
TRBJ2-5 | NA | TRBV20-1 | TRBD2 | CSARTRLAGPGTQYF | TGCAGTGCTAGAACCAGACTAGCGGGCCCAGGTACCCAGTACTTC
TRBJ1-6 | NA | TRBV7-8 | NA | CASSLGQDNSPLHF | TGTGCCAGCAGCTTAGGACAAGATAATTCACCCCTCCACTTT
TRBJ2-7 | NA | TRBV6-5 | TRBD1 | CASSYDGTGSEQYF | TGTGCCAGCAGTTACGATGGGACAGGGTCCGAGCAGTACTTC
TRBJ1-1 | few | TRBV12-3/TRBV12-4 | NA | CASSLGPPLNTEAFF | TGTGCCAGCAGTTTAGGGCCGCCCTTGAACACTGAAGCTTTCTTT
TRBJ2-7 | NA | TRBV29-1 | NA | CSVVWEGRGYEQYF | TGCAGCGTTGTCTGGGAGGGCAGGGGATACGAGCAGTACTTC
TRBJ1-2 | NA | TRBV28 | NA | CASKGGMGYGYTF | TGTGCCAGCAAGGGAGGGATGGGCTATGGCTACACCTTC
TRBJ2-3 | NA | TRBV15 | TRBD2 | CATSRDPLAGGPGDTQYF | TGTGCCACCAGCAGAGATCCGCTAGCGGGGGGGCCAGGGGATACGCAGTATTTT
TRBJ2-7 | NA | TRBV11-2 | NA | CASSLGSLYEQYF | TGTGCCAGCAGCCTCGGGTCGCTATACGAGCAGTACTTC
TRBJ2-7 | NA | TRBV6-1 | NA | CASSEVERVEQYF | TGTGCCAGCAGTGAAGTGGAAAGGGTCGAGCAGTACTTC
TRBJ2-5 | NA | TRBV5-1 | NA | CASSPGPNGETQYF | TGCGCCAGCAGCCCCGGCCCAAATGGAGAGACCCAGTACTTC
TRBJ2-1 | NA | TRBV15 | TRBD2 | CATSWGGLDNEQFF | TGTGCCACCAGCTGGGGGGGTCTTGACAATGAGCAGTTCTTC
TRBJ1-2 | few | TRBV20-1 | NA | CSARGTAIYTF | TGCAGTGCTAGAGGGACGGCGATCTACACCTTC
TRBJ2-7 | NA | TRBV20-1 | NA | CSAGPSRDYEQYF | TGCAGTGCGGGTCCCAGTAGGGATTACGAGCAGTACTTC
TRBJ2-1 | NA | TRBV6-4 | TRBD1 | CASSDGQGAGNEQFF | TGTGCCAGCAGTGACGGACAGGGGGCGGGCAATGAGCAGTTCTTC
TRBJ2-3 | few | TRBV7-9 | NA | CASSWQSNTSTDTQYF | TGTGCCAGCTCTTGGCAGTCTAATACTAGCACAGATACGCAGTATTTT
TRBJ1-1 | NA | TRBV28 | NA | CASKEKIAEAFF | TGTGCCAGCAAAGAGAAGATCGCTGAAGCTTTCTTT
TRBJ2-6 | NA | TRBV27 | NA | CASRTLGGSGANVLTF | TGTGCCAGCAGGACCCTAGGAGGGAGTGGGGCCAACGTCCTGACTTTC
TRBJ2-3 | few | TRBV20-1 | NA | CSATLGGRNTQYF | TGCAGTGCGACCTTGGGGGGAAGAAATACGCAGTATTTT
TRBJ2-1 | few | TRBV4-2 | TRBD1 | CASSQRTGTGIDEQFF | TGTGCCAGCAGCCAACGCACCGGGACAGGGATAGATGAGCAGTTCTTC
TRBJ2-3 | few | TRBV5-1 | NA | CASSLLGEGDTQYF | TGCGCCAGCAGCCTATTAGGGGAAGGAGATACGCAGTATTTT
TRBJ1-5 | NA | TRBV7-8 | NA | CASSLVDRAPQHF | TGTGCCAGCAGCTTAGTTGACCGAGCGCCCCAGCATTTT
TRBJ1-4 | few | TRBV28 | NA | CASSLGTDEKLFF | TGTGCCAGCAGTCTCGGGACTGATGAAAAACTGTTTTTT
TRBJ2-1 | NA | TRBV20-1 | TRBD2 | CSAMAPAGGIYNEQFF | TGCAGTGCTATGGCCCCAGCGGGGGGAATCTACAATGAGCAGTTCTTC
TRBJ2-5 | NA | TRBV6-5 | TRBD1 | CASSYSNRGYQETQYF | TGTGCCAGCAGTTACTCGAACAGGGGCTATCAAGAGACCCAGTACTTC
TRBJ2-1 | few | TRBV7-2 | TRBD2 | CASSLGGRGTIDNEQFF | TGTGCCAGCAGCTTAGGAGGGCGGGGGACTATTGACAATGAGCAGTTCTTC
TRBJ2-7 | NA | TRBV20-1 | NA | CSARVIENPYEQYF | TGCAGTGCTAGAGTCATCGAGAACCCCTACGAGCAGTACTTC
TRBJ2-5 | NA | TRBV29-1 | TRBD2 | CSAVLAADETQYF | TGCAGCGCCGTACTAGCGGCAGATGAGACCCAGTACTTC
TRBJ2-3 | NA | TRBV12-3/TRBV12-4 | TRBD2 | CASSFGSGGPTDTQYF | TGTGCCAGCAGTTTTGGTAGCGGGGGACCCACAGATACGCAGTATTTT
TRBJ2-1 | few | TRBV10-2 | TRBD2 | CASSESRGGPYEQFF | TGCGCCAGCAGTGAGTCGCGGGGGGGGCCCTATGAGCAGTTCTTC
TRBJ1-1 | NA | TRBV5-8 | NA | CASRHGGGYTEAFF | TGTGCCAGCAGGCATGGGGGGGGATACACTGAAGCTTTCTTT
TRBJ2-3 | few | TRBV29-1 | NA | CSVEEWSTDTQYF | TGCAGCGTTGAAGAGTGGAGCACAGATACGCAGTATTTT
TRBJ2-2 | NA | TRBV6-5 | NA | CASTLIPGGSGELFF | TGTGCCAGCACTTTAATCCCTGGGGGGTCCGGGGAGCTGTTTTTT
TRBJ2-5 | few | TRBV12-3/TRBV12-4 | NA | CASRPPNGDIQETQYF | TGTGCCAGCAGGCCCCCTAATGGGGATATCCAAGAGACCCAGTACTTC
TRBJ1-5 | NA | TRBV10-3 | NA | CAIIPSSNQPQHF | TGTGCCATCATACCTTCAAGCAATCAGCCCCAGCATTTT
TRBJ2-3 | many | TRBV4-1 | TRBD1 | CASRSSQGERSDTQYF | TGCGCCAGCAGGTCTTCACAGGGGGAGAGATCCGATACGCAGTATTTT
TRBJ2-7 | NA | TRBV5-6 | NA | CASSNRKGSRAFYEQYF | TGTGCCAGCAGCAACAGAAAGGGATCACGGGCGTTCTACGAGCAGTACTTC
TRBJ2-5 | few | TRBV27 | TRBD2 | CASTGTSGETQYF | TGTGCCAGCACCGGGACTAGCGGAGAGACCCAGTACTTC
TRBJ2-2 | few | TRBV6-4 | TRBD2 | CASSDSSGGRDTGELFF | TGTGCCAGCAGTGACTCAAGCGGGGGTCGGGACACCGGGGAGCTGTTTTTT
TRBJ2-2 | NA | TRBV5-1 | NA | CASSLGAWGTGELFF | TGCGCCAGCAGCTTGGGTGCGTGGGGGACCGGGGAGCTGTTTTTT
TRBJ1-6 | NA | TRBV27 | TRBD1 | CASSPEGAAPLHF | TGTGCCAGCAGTCCTGAGGGGGCGGCACCCCTCCACTTT
TRBJ2-1 | NA | TRBV19 | NA | CASSPEWGDEQFF | TGTGCCAGTAGTCCCGAGTGGGGCGATGAGCAGTTCTTC
TRBJ1-1 | many | TRBV18 | TRBD1 | CASSAIDRAGTEAFF | TGTGCCAGCTCGGCTATCGACAGGGCGGGCACTGAAGCTTTCTTT
TRBJ1-6 | many | TRBV29-1 | NA | CSVDVGDNSPLHF | TGCAGCGTTGATGTTGGGGATAATTCACCCCTCCACTTT